This T cell receptor beta chain was identified in a study of blood T cell repertoires in COVID-19. This table comes from immunoSEQ multiplex PCR, and its TCRdb copy is limited to in-frame clones, with some not included. The sample holds approximately 210,000 clones, about 83% seen once. The CDR3 consists of 14 residues. V was pared by 8 bases and J by 1 base, with 11 bases between. Germline V lookup: CDR1 SGHAT, CDR2 FQNNGV. The chain combines TRBV11-2 with TRBJ2-2, with a weak D call TRBD2 (5 bases). Sequencing was carried out using peripheral blood. The origin of this receptor is a man over 45 with active or convalescent COVID-19. CDR3 coding DNA: TGTGCCAGCTCTCGTCGGGGGAACACCGGGGAGCTGTTTTTT. Protein: CASSRRGNTGELFF.